Listed here is a single T cell receptor beta chain. The table came from immunoSEQ multiplex PCR; TCRdb's copy has only in-frame clones and leaves some out. The sample carries around 38,000 clones, approximately 75% recorded once. As for treatment: preoperative locoregional IRX-2 cytokine immunotherapy. Patients received preoperative, locoregional IRX-2 cytokine immunotherapy in a phase Ib study. The CDR3 runs to 13 residues. The germline V gene encodes CDR1 SGHTA and CDR2 FQGNSA. The ends lost 5 bases at V and 4 bases at J; junction bases unmatched: 4. This specimen comes from a study of preoperative IRX-2 immunotherapy in early breast cancer.

The clonotype was recovered from a human donor with breast cancer. The chain joins TRBV7-2 to TRBJ1-1; 7 bases line up with TRBD1. This sample comprised tumor tissue, obtained after IRX-2 immunotherapy. CDR3: CASSRYRGTEAFF. CDR3 bases: TGTGCCAGCAGCCGTTACAGGGGCACTGAAGCTTTCTTT.